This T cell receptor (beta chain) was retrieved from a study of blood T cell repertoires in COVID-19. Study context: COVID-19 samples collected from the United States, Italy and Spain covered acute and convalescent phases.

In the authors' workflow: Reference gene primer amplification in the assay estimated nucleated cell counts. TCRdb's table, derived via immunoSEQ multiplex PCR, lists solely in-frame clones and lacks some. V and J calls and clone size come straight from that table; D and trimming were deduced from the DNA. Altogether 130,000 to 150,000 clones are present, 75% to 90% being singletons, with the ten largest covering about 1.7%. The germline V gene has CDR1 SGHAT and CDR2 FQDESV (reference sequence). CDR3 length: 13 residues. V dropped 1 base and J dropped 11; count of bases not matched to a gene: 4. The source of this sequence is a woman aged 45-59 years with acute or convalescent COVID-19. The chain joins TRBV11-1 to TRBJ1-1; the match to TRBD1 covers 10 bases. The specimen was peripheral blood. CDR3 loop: CASSLETGGAAFF. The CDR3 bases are TGTGCCAGCAGCTTAGAGACAGGGGGCGCGGCTTTCTTT.